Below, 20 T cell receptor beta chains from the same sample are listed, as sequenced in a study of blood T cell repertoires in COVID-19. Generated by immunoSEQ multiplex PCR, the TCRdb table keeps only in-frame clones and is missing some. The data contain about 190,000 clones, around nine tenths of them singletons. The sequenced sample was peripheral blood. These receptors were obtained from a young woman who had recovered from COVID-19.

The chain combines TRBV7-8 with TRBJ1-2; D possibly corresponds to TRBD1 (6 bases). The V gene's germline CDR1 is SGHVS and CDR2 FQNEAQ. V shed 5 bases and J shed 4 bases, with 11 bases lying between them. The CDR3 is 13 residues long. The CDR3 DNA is TGTGCCAGCAGCCCAACAGGGTTCTATGGCTACACCTTC. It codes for CASSPTGFYGYTF.

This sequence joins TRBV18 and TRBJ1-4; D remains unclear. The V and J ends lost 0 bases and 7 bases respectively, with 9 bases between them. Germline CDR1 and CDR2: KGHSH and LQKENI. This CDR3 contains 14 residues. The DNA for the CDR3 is TGTGCCAGCTCACCACCCTCCTCAGTTGAAAAACTGTTTTTT. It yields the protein CASSPPSSVEKLFF.

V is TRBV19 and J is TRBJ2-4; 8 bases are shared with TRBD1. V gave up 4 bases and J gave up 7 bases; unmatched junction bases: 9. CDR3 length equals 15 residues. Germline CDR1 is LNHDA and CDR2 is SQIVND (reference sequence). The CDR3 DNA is TGTGCCAGTAGTACGACCCGGGACAGGTGGAACATTCAGTACTTC. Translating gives CASSTTRDRWNIQYF.

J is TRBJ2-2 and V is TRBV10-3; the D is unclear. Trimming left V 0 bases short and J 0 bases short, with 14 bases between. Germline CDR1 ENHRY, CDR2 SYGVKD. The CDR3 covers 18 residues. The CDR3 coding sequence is TGTGCCATCAGTGAGTCGCGGATCTGGCAATCGAACACCGGGGAGCTGTTTTTT. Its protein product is CAISESRIWQSNTGELFF.

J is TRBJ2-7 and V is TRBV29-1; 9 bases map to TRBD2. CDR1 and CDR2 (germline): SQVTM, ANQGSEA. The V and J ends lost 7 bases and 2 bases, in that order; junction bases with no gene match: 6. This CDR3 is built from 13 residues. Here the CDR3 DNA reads TGCAGCGCCCAGCTAGCGGGAACCTACGAGCAGTACGTC. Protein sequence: CSAQLAGTYEQYV.

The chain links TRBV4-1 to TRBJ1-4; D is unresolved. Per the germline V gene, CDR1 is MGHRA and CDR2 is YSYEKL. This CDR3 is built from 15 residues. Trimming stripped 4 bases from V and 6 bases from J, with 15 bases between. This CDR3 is CASSRQGPGDEKLFF. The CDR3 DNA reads TGCGCCAGCAGCCGACAAGGCCCCGGGGATGAAAAACTGTTTTTT.

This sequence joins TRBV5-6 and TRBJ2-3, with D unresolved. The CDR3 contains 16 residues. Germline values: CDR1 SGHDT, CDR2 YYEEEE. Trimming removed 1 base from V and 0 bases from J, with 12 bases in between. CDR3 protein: CASSLHTAPSTDTQYF. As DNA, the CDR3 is TGTGCCAGCAGCTTGCACACAGCACCTAGCACAGATACGCAGTATTTT.

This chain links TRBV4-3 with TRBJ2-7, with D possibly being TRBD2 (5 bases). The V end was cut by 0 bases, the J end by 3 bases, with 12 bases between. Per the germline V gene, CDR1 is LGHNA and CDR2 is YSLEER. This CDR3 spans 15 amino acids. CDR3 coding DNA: TGCGCCAGCAGCCAAGACGACGAGGGCGGCTACGAGCAGTACTTC. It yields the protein CASSQDDEGGYEQYF.

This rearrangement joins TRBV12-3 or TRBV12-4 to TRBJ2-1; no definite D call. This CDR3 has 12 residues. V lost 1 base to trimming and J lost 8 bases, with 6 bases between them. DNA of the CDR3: TGTGCCAGCAGTTTAGACGGGTATGAGCAGTTCTTC. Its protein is CASSLDGYEQFF.

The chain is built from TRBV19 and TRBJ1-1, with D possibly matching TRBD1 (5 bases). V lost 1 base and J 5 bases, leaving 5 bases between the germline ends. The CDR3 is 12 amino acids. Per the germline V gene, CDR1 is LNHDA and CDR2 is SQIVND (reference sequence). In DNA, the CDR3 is TGTGCCAGTAGTATAGGACAGACTGAAGCTTTCTTT. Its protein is CASSIGQTEAFF. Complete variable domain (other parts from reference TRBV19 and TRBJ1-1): DGGITQSPKYLFRKEGQNVTLSCEQNLNHDAMYWYRQDPGQGLRLIYYSQIVNDFQKGDIAEGYSVSREKKESFPLTVTSAQKNPTAFYLCASSIGQTEAFFGQGTRLTVV.

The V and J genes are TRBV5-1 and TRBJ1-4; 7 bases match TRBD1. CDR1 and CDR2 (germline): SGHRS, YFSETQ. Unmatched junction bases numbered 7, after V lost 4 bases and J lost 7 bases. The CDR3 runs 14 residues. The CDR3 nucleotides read TGCGCCAGCAGCCTAGGGGGCATTGGTGAAAAACTGTTTTTT. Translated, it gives CASSLGGIGEKLFF.

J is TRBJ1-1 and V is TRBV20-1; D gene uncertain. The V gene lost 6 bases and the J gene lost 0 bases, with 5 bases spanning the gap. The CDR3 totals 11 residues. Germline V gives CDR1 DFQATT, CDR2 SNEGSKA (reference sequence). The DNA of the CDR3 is TGCAGTGCCGACATGAACACTGAAGCTTTCTTT. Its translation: CSADMNTEAFF.

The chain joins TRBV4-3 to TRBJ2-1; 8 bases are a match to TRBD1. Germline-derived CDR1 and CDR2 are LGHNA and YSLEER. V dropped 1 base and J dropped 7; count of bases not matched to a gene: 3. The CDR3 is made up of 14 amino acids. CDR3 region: CASSQGTGKNEQFF. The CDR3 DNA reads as TGCGCCAGCAGCCAAGGGACAGGGAAAAATGAGCAGTTCTTC.

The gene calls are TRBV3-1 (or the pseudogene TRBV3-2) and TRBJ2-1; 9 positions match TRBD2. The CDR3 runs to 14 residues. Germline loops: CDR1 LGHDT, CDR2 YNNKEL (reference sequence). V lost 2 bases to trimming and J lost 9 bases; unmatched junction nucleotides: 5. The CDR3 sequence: CASSQSGLAREQFF. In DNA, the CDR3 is TGTGCCAGCAGCCAATCCGGACTAGCGCGTGAGCAGTTCTTC.

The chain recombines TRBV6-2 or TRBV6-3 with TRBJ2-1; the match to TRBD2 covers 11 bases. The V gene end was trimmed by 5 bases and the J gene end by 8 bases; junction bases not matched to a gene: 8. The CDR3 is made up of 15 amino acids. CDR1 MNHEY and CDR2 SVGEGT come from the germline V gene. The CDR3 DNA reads TGTGCCAGCAGTACGACTAGCGGGATTCTTTATGAGCAGTTCTTC. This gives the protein CASSTTSGILYEQFF.

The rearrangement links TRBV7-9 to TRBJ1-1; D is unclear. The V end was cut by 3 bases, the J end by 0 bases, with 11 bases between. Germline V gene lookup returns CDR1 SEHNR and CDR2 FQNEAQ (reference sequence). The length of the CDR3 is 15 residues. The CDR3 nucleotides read TGTGCCAGCAGCTTGAGGGTAGGATTGAACACTGAAGCTTTCTTT. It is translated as CASSLRVGLNTEAFF.

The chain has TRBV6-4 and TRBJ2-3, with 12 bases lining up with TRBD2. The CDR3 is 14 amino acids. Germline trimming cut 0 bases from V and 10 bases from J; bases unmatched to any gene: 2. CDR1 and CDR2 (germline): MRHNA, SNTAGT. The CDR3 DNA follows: TGTGCCAGCAGTGACTCGACTAGCGGGAGAGCGCAGTATTTT. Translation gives CASSDSTSGRAQYF.

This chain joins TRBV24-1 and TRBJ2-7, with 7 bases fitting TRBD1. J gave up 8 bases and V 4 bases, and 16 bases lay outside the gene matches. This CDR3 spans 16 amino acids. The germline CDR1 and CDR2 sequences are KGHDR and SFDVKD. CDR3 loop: CATSDQTGIGYVKQYF. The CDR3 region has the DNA TGTGCCACCAGTGACCAGACAGGGATCGGCTACGTTAAGCAGTACTTC.

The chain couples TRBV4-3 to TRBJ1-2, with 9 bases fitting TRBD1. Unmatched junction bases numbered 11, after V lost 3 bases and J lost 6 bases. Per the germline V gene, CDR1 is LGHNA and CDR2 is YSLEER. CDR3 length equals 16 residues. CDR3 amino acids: CASSQGTGRSIHGYTF. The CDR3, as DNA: TGCGCCAGCAGCCAGGGGACAGGGCGATCTATCCATGGCTACACCTTC.

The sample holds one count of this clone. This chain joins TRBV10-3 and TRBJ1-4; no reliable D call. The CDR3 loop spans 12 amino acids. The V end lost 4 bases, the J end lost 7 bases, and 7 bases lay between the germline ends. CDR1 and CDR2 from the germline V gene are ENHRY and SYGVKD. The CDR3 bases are TGTGCCATCAGTGTCTCCCTTGAAAAACTGTTTTTT. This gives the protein CAISVSLEKLFF.